The sequence of this TCR beta chain was determined in a study of T cell responses to AZD1222 COVID-19 vaccine. General study points: Nearly half of the spike-specific TCRs reportedly recognize variant regions that carry no mutations.

The analysis combined second doses at about 4 or about 12 weeks. About this clone: Antigen unknown.

Measured with immunoSEQ multiplex PCR; TCRdb has only the in-frame clones, and not every one. The data hold roughly 170,000 clones, with 94% observed a single time. The TCR sequence derives from an adult who received the AZD1222 COVID-19 vaccine. Sequencing was performed on peripheral blood, taken 28 days after the second AZD1222 dose.

CDR3 bases: TGTGCCAGCAGCTTACGCCGAGCCCTCACAGATACGCAGTATTTT. This codes for CASSLRRALTDTQYF. The chain employs TRBV11-2 and TRBJ2-3; D unclear. CDR3 length: 15 residues. The ends were cut back, 2 bases at V and 2 bases at J, with 11 bases in the middle. Looked up from germline, CDR1 is SGHAT and CDR2 is FQNNGV.